Sequencing of this T cell receptor beta chain was carried out in a study of vaccination effects on CD4 cells after COVID-19. The overall study: The second dose preceded post-vaccine samples by a median of 72 days. Overall study findings and caveats: Long after vaccination, the clones induced by infection and by vaccine shrank markedly in size.

With regard to this clone: Its antigen is unknown.

Within the ViraFEST assay, antigen-specific CD4+ T cells underwent expansion with viral peptide pools prior to sequencing. An approximately ten-day culture period preceded the isolation of CD4+ T cells. Participants were vaccinated with two doses of either the BNT162b2 or mRNA-1273 vaccine. Previously uninfected by SARS-CoV-2, the vaccine recipients also showed negative nucleocapsid antibodies. Sequenced by immunoSEQ multiplex PCR; TCRdb stores in-frame clones only, minus some. The repertoire holds roughly 70,000 clones, with about 80% as singletons. This CDR3 has 15 amino acids. Trimming cost V 0 bases and J 2 bases; bases outside gene matches: 4. CDR1 is GTSNPN and CDR2 is SVGIG in the germline V gene (reference sequence).

The chain carries TRBV30 and TRBJ1-1; 9 nucleotides match TRBD1. This receptor was taken from a human donor who received a COVID-19 vaccine. Here the sequenced sample was CD4+ T cells from PBMCs cultured with HCoV-OC43 spike peptides, taken after COVID-19 vaccination. Subset here: HCoV-OC43 spike overlapping peptide pool stimulation. The DNA for the CDR3 is TGTGCCTGGAGTGTCGGGACAGGGCCAAACACTGAAGCTTTCTTT. It is translated as CAWSVGTGPNTEAFF.